Each of the 24 T cell receptor beta chains below was sequenced from the same sample in a study of T-cell memory formation after mild COVID-19. Each CDR3 protein is one row after TCRdb ran MiXCR on the 5' RACE reads. The table records 200,000 to 250,000 distinct CDR3 sequences, roughly 9.4% of them present only once. Sequenced: PBMCs or a T cell subset sorted from them (not recorded which). The receptors here all came from a man aged 18 to 30 who had mild COVID-19 (a few samples of this study predate the infection). Cell type and time point are not known.

The gene calls are TRBV11-2 and TRBJ1-5; no reliable D call. CDR1 SGHAT and CDR2 FQNNGV come from the germline V gene. The CDR3 consists of 14 residues. V was trimmed by 3 bases and J by 2 bases, leaving 8 bases between them. This CDR3 is CASSFRVGNQPQHF. In DNA form, the CDR3 reads TGTGCCAGCAGCTTCCGTGTGGGCAATCAGCCCCAGCATTTT.

V usage is TRBV7-2 and J usage is TRBJ1-2; a possible D gene is TRBD1 (6 bases). The CDR3 has 14 residues. Germline CDR1 is SGHTA and CDR2 is FQGNSA. V was shortened by 6 bases and J by 1 base, with 12 bases between the two germline ends. CDR3 DNA: TGTGCCAGCAGATTCAGACAGGATAACTATGGCTACACCTTC. Translation: CASRFRQDNYGYTF.

This clonotype was recorded a few times. The V and J genes are TRBV12-3 or TRBV12-4 and TRBJ2-7; 7 bases line up with TRBD1. V lost 6 bases to trimming and J lost 2 bases; unmatched junction nucleotides: 7. CDR3 size: 14 residues. The CDR3 is CASRPGTATYEQYF. The CDR3 coding sequence is TGTGCCAGCAGACCCGGGACAGCGACCTACGAGCAGTACTTC.

In its sample, this clonotype was seen many times. The gene calls are TRBV7-2 and TRBJ1-2; D uncertain. Germline V gene sequence: CDR1 SGHTA, CDR2 FQGNSA. CDR3 length: 16 amino acids. Trimming stripped 3 bases from V and 5 bases from J, with 19 bases between. The CDR3 reads CASSFTVNPDSYGYTF. Written as DNA, the CDR3 is TGTGCCAGCAGCTTTACCGTTAACCCAGATTCATATGGCTACACCTTC. Full variable domain (missing parts from reference TRBV7-2 and TRBJ1-2): GAGVSQSPSNKVTEKGKDVELRCDPISGHTALYWYRQSLGQGLEFLIYFQGNSAPDKSGLPSDRFSAERTGGSVSTLTIQRTQQEDSAVYLCASSFTVNPDSYGYTFGSGTRLTVV.

This sequence joins TRBV6-5 and TRBJ2-5; D tentatively fits TRBD1 or TRBD2 (5 bases each). Per the germline V gene, CDR1 is MNHEY and CDR2 is SVGAGI. This CDR3 has 15 amino acids. Between the trimmed V and J ends, which lost 0 bases and 5 bases, there was a span of 13 bases. CDR3 DNA: TGTGCCAGCAGTTACTCCACAGGAGGCTGGGAGACCCAGTACTTC. This codes for CASSYSTGGWETQYF.

This chain connects TRBV2 to TRBJ1-5, with D possibly TRBD1 on 5 matching bases. The CDR3 contains 14 residues. The V end was cut by 3 bases, the J end by 5 bases, with 11 bases between. Germline V gene sequence: CDR1 SNHLY, CDR2 FYNNEI. In DNA form, the CDR3 reads TGTGCCAGCAGTGATGTCGGGGGAGATCAGCCCCAGCATTTT. It translates to CASSDVGGDQPQHF. Full variable domain (rest looked up from reference TRBV2 and TRBJ1-5): EPEVTQTPSHQVTQMGQEVILRCVPISNHLYFYWYRQILGQKVEFLVSFYNNEISEKSEIFDDQFSVERPDGSNFTLKIRSTKLEDSAMYFCASSDVGGDQPQHFGDGTRLSIL.

This chain joins TRBV11-2 and TRBJ1-4, with 8 bases identical to TRBD1. Germline-derived CDR1 and CDR2 are SGHAT and FQNNGV. V was pared by 3 bases and J by 4 bases, with 1 base of the junction left unmatched. The CDR3 contains 14 residues. The DNA of the CDR3 is TGTGCCAGCAGCTTCACAGGGGGTAATGAAAAACTGTTTTTT. Translated, it gives CASSFTGGNEKLFF.

This clonotype was found many times. The gene calls are TRBV7-2 and TRBJ1-5; weak D call: TRBD1 (5 bases). V shed 7 bases and J shed 4 bases, with 17 bases lying between them. The V gene's germline CDR1 is SGHTA and CDR2 FQGNSA. This CDR3 is built from 15 residues. CDR3 in DNA: TGTGCCAGCACCCTGGACGGGGGGATGAATCAGCCCCAGCATTTT. Protein sequence: CASTLDGGMNQPQHF.

This clonotype appeared a few times. The V gene is TRBV24-1, the J gene TRBJ2-5, with D unclear. The germline CDR1 and CDR2 sequences are KGHDR and SFDVKD. CDR3 length: 14 residues. V lost 4 bases and J 0 bases, leaving 8 bases between the germline ends. This CDR3 reads CATSEPWDQETQYF. CDR3 bases: TGTGCCACCAGTGAGCCTTGGGACCAAGAGACCCAGTACTTC.

The chain employs TRBV7-9 and TRBJ2-2; 8 bases fit TRBD2. The CDR3 is 16 amino acids. J was trimmed by 3 bases and V by 5 bases; bases with no gene match: 8. Germline assignment: CDR1 SEHNR and CDR2 FQNEAQ (reference sequence). CDR3 nucleotides: TGTGCCAGCAGCGTTCCGGGGGGGCCGTACACCGGGGAGCTGTTTTTT. Translating gives CASSVPGGPYTGELFF.

This clonotype was seen repeatedly, ten times or more. The CDR3 DNA sequence: TGTGCCAGCAGCGTAAGCGGGGGTATCAATGAGCAGTTCTTC. Protein: CASSVSGGINEQFF. The rearrangement joins TRBV9 to TRBJ2-1; 8 positions match TRBD2. Germline CDR1 and CDR2: SGDLS and YYNGEE. V trimming: 1 base; J trimming: 6 bases; junction bases outside the gene matches: 3. CDR3 size: 14 residues. The full variable domain, with the rest looked up from reference TRBV9 and TRBJ2-1, is DSGVTQTPKHLITATGQRVTLRCSPRSGDLSVYWYQQSLDQGLQFLIQYYNGEERAKGNILERFSAQQFPDLHSELNLSSLELGDSALYFCASSVSGGINEQFFGPGTRLTVL.

This clonotype was seen ten or more times. The CDR3 loop is CASKRRDGNTIYF. CDR3 bases: TGTGCCAGCAAACGGAGGGATGGAAACACCATATATTTT. The chain uses TRBV7-3 and TRBJ1-3; D ambiguous. From germline, CDR1 is SGHTA and CDR2 FQGTGA. V lost 7 bases and J lost 3, with 10 bases in between. The CDR3 sequence is 13 residues long.

The gene calls are TRBV4-1 and TRBJ1-5; D might be TRBD1 (5 bases). CDR1 and CDR2 from the germline V gene are MGHRA and YSYEKL. V was pared by 2 bases and J by 5 bases, with 16 bases between. This CDR3 has 16 amino acids. As DNA, the CDR3 is TGCGCCAGCAGCCAACCGACGAGGGGACGACATCAGCCCCAGCATTTT. Translation: CASSQPTRGRHQPQHF.

This clonotype was counted between two and nine times. The V gene is TRBV20-1, the J gene TRBJ2-7; 8 bases map to TRBD2. The CDR3 contains 13 residues. From germline, CDR1 is DFQATT and CDR2 SNEGSKA (reference sequence). V lost 3 bases, J lost 6 bases, and 7 bases stayed unmatched. CDR3 sequence reads: CSARGLVYSEQYF. The DNA for the CDR3 is TGCAGTGCTAGGGGACTAGTATACTCCGAGCAGTACTTC.

The rearrangement joins TRBV18 to TRBJ1-1; 9 nucleotides agree with TRBD1. From germline, CDR1 is KGHSH and CDR2 LQKENI. This CDR3 spans 17 amino acids. V dropped 2 bases and J dropped 1; count of bases not matched to a gene: 8. This CDR3 is CASSPKVTGGENTEAFF. CDR3 in DNA: TGTGCCAGCTCACCAAAGGTTACAGGGGGCGAGAACACTGAAGCTTTCTTT. Filled out from reference TRBV18 and TRBJ1-1, the complete variable domain reads NAGVMQNPRHLVRRRGQEARLRCSPMKGHSHVYWYRQLPEEGLKFMVYLQKENIIDESGMPKERFSAEFPKEGPSILRIQQVVRGDSAAYFCASSPKVTGGENTEAFFGQGTRLTVV.

Only a few counts were recorded for this clonotype. The chain recombines TRBV6-2 or TRBV6-3 with TRBJ1-5; 9 nucleotides match TRBD1. Germline CDR1 MNHEY, CDR2 SVGEGT. The CDR3 has 16 amino acids. V lost 4 bases and J lost 2; bases outside the gene matches: 6. CDR3 in DNA: TGTGCCAGCAGTTGGGGGACAGGGTCGGGCAATCAGCCCCAGCATTTT. Amino acids: CASSWGTGSGNQPQHF.

The chain recombines TRBV5-6 with TRBJ2-3; TRBD2 matches 7 bases. The CDR3 consists of 17 residues. The germline CDR1 and CDR2 sequences are SGHDT and YYEEEE. J was trimmed by 1 base and V by 4 bases; bases with no gene match: 12. CDR3 sequence reads: CASSVGPRGIGTDTQYF. CDR3 DNA: TGTGCCAGCAGCGTGGGACCGCGGGGGATAGGCACAGATACGCAGTATTTT.

This sequence joins TRBV3-1 and TRBJ2-5; D assignment may be TRBD1 or TRBD2 (5 bases each). Looked up from germline, CDR1 is LGHDT and CDR2 is YNNKEL (reference sequence). Trimming cost V 9 bases and J 4 bases, with 15 bases left between them. The CDR3 is 13 residues long. CDR3 sequence (DNA): TGTGCCAGTTCACGAGCAGGGACAGAGACCCAGTACTTC. Translated, it gives CASSRAGTETQYF.

The gene calls are TRBV18 and TRBJ2-5; D may be TRBD2 (7 bases). CDR3 length: 15 amino acids. Germline V gene lookup returns CDR1 KGHSH and CDR2 LQKENI. Trimming took 3 bases from V and 0 from J, leaving 11 bases between them. The CDR3: CASSPGGGNQETQYF. The CDR3 bases are TGTGCCAGCTCACCGGGCGGGGGCAACCAAGAGACCCAGTACTTC.

V is TRBV7-2 and J is TRBJ2-1; 10 nucleotides align to TRBD2. The junction had 6 bases not matched to a gene; V was cut back by 0 bases and J by 4 bases. The germline gives CDR1 SGHTA, CDR2 FQGNSA. This CDR3 region has 17 residues. The CDR3: CASSLALRTSGYNEQFF. Written as DNA, the CDR3 is TGTGCCAGCAGCTTAGCGCTGCGGACTAGCGGTTACAATGAGCAGTTCTTC.

This clonotype occurred a few times. The chain recombines TRBV6-2 or TRBV6-3 with TRBJ1-5, with no clear D. Per the germline V gene, CDR1 is MNHEY and CDR2 is SVGEGT. This CDR3 is 14 amino acids long. V lost 6 bases, J lost 0 bases, and 9 bases lay in between. The CDR3 sequence is CASSSGHSNQPQHF. The CDR3 DNA reads TGTGCCAGCAGCTCCGGGCATAGCAATCAGCCCCAGCATTTT.

This clonotype was picked up many times. V is TRBV27 and J is TRBJ2-2; D not resolved. The germline V and J ends were trimmed by 5 bases and 2 bases, with 6 bases remaining between them. The CDR3 totals 13 residues. The germline V gene has CDR1 MNHEY and CDR2 SMNVEV (reference sequence). CDR3 amino acids: CASSAINTGELFF. DNA for the CDR3: TGTGCCAGCAGTGCCATAAACACCGGGGAGCTGTTTTTT.

The V call is TRBV12-3 or TRBV12-4, the J call TRBJ2-5; D tentatively reads TRBD1 or TRBD2 (6 bases each). The CDR3 spans 14 residues. The V end lost 2 bases, the J end lost 5 bases, and 12 bases lay between the germline ends. The chain's CDR3 is CASSLRRGAETQYF. The CDR3 DNA reads TGTGCCAGCAGTTTAAGGAGGGGGGCCGAGACCCAGTACTTC.

This sequence joins TRBV7-3 and TRBJ1-6; the match to TRBD1 covers 10 bases. Germline V CDR1 and CDR2: SGHTA, FQGTGA. V gave up 5 bases and J gave up 13 bases; unmatched junction bases: 11. The CDR3 totals 15 residues. CDR3 sequence reads: CASSRETGGRAPLHF. The CDR3 DNA sequence: TGTGCCAGCAGCCGAGAGACAGGGGGCAGAGCCCCCCTCCACTTT. Full variable domain (rest looked up from reference TRBV7-3 and TRBJ1-6): GAGVSQTPSNKVTEKGKYVELRCDPISGHTALYWYRQSLGQGPEFLIYFQGTGAADDSGLPNDRFFAVRPEGSVSTLKIQRTERGDSAVYLCASSRETGGRAPLHFGNGTRLTVT.